This T cell receptor (beta chain) was sequenced during a study of blood T cell repertoires in COVID-19. V lost 3 bases, J lost 10 bases, and 16 bases lay in between. CDR1 is LNHDA and CDR2 is SQIVND in the germline V gene (reference sequence). CDR3 length: 15 residues. Libraries were prepared by immunoSEQ multiplex PCR; TCRdb keeps only in-frame clonotypes and omits some of them. Found here are over 450,000 clones, nearly 90% of them singletons; the top ten hold 0.75% to 0.9%. This sequence was found in a man aged 18 to 30 with COVID-19, enrolled during active disease. The sequencing input was peripheral blood. The J gene is TRBJ1-6, the V gene TRBV19; D gene unclear. The DNA for the CDR3 is TGTGCCAGTAGTATTAAATTAGGAAGCGGATCACCCCTCCACTTT. Translated: CASSIKLGSGSPLHF.